The rows below give T cell receptor beta chains drawn from one sample of a study of control samples from healthy donors and cancer patients. Profiled with immunoSEQ multiplex PCR; TCRdb holds only in-frame clones, not every one. The sample includes 260,000 or so clones, approximately 80% seen only once; the top ten take about an eighth. Sequencing was done on a sample of PBMCs. Every receptor here comes from a woman in her fifties or sixties with lung cancer. The CDR3 runs from the conserved cysteine through the conserved F or W. The D gene is left open where the match is weak. Size values are once, few and many counts, or a class for expanded clones, and some rows have none.

cdr3_nt cdr3_aa clone_size v_call d_call j_call
TGTGCCAGCAGCCGCAACAGGGAGACTCAGTACTTC CASSRNRETQYF few TRBV7-9 - TRBJ2-4
TGTGCCAGCAGCCCCCAGGGAGCCAACTATGGCTACACCTTC CASSPQGANYGYTF - TRBV7-9 - TRBJ1-2
TGTGCCAGCAGTTTCTCGGGGAAGGCTTTCTTT CASSFSGKAFF - TRBV12-3/TRBV12-4 - TRBJ1-1
TGTGCAGCCAAACGGGACATGGGCAATCAGCCCCAGCATTTT CAAKRDMGNQPQHF - TRBV6-5 - TRBJ1-5
TGTGCCAGCAGCTATAGCGGGAGGATCGGGACAGATACGCAGTATTTT CASSYSGRIGTDTQYF - TRBV9 TRBD2 TRBJ2-3
TGTGCCAGCAGCGTAGGAATGGGCCCCGATAATTCACCCCTCCACTTT CASSVGMGPDNSPLHF - TRBV9 - TRBJ1-6
TGTGCCAGCAGCCATGGACAGCCTTCACCCCTCCACTTT CASSHGQPSPLHF - TRBV3-1/TRBV3-2 - TRBJ1-6
TGTGCCAGCAGCACCCTAGCGGGGCCCACAGATACGCAGTATTTT CASSTLAGPTDTQYF few TRBV11-2 TRBD2 TRBJ2-3
TGTGCCAGCAGTTTGACAGGCAATCAGCCCCAGCATTTT CASSLTGNQPQHF - TRBV6-6 - TRBJ1-5
TGTGCTAGCAGCTTAAGCGCCGACAATGAGCAGTTCTTC CASSLSADNEQFF - TRBV7-7 - TRBJ2-1
TGTGCCAGCAGTTACACCCGCGGAACCTACGAGCAGTACTTC CASSYTRGTYEQYF - TRBV6-6 - TRBJ2-7
TGTGCCAGCAGTGAAGGACTCGGGGGCCGAGAAAAACTGTTTTTT CASSEGLGGREKLFF - TRBV2 - TRBJ1-4
TGTGCCAGCAGATCTGCTTTTCGGGGCACCAGCTCCTACAATGAGCAGTTCTTC CASRSAFRGTSSYNEQFF - TRBV11-2 - TRBJ2-1
TGTGCCAGCTCCCCGCCAGGAGGGACCTACATTCAGTACTTC CASSPPGGTYIQYF - TRBV18 - TRBJ2-4
TGTGCCAGCAGCTCTACAGGCACAGGGGAGCAGTACTTC CASSSTGTGEQYF - TRBV11-3 - TRBJ2-7
TGTGCCTGGAGTGTCTCTGGAGGCGGGACCTATCACTTC CAWSVSGGGTYHF once TRBV30 - TRBJ2-5
TGTGCCAGCAGCTCCCAAGGGGGCGTGAACACTGAAGCTTTCTTT CASSSQGGVNTEAFF - TRBV7-9 TRBD1 TRBJ1-1